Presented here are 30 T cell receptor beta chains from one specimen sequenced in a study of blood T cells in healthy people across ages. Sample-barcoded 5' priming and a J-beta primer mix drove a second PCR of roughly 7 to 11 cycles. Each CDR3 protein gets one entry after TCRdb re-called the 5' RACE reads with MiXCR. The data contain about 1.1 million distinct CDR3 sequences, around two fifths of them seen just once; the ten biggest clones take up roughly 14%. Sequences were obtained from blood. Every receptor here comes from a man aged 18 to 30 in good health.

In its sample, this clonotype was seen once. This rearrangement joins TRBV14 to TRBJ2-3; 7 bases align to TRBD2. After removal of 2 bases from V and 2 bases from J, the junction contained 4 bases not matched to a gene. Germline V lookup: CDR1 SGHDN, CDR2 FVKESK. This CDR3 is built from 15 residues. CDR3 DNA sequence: TGTGCCAGCAGCCAATTGACTAGCTTCACAGATACGCAGTATTTT. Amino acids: CASSQLTSFTDTQYF.

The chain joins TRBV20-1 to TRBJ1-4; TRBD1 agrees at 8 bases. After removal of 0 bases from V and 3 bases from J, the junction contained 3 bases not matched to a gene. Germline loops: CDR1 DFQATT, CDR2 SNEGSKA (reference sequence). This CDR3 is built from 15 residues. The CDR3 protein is CSARDATGANEKLFF. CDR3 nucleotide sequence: TGCAGTGCTAGAGACGCGACAGGGGCTAATGAAAAACTGTTTTTT.

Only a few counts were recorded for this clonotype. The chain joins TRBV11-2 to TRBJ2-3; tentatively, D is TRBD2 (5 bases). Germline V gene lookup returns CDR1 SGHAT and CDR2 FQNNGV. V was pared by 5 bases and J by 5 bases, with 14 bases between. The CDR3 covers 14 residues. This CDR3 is CASSLAASGDTQYF. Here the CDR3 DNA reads TGTGCCAGCAGCCTAGCAGCGTCAGGAGATACGCAGTATTTT.

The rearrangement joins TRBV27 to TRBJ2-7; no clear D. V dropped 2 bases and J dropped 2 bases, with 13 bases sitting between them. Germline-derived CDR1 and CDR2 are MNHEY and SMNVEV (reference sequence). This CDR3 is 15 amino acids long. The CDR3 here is CASSLTPTQTYEQYF. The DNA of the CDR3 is TGTGCCAGCAGTTTAACGCCGACTCAAACCTACGAGCAGTACTTC.

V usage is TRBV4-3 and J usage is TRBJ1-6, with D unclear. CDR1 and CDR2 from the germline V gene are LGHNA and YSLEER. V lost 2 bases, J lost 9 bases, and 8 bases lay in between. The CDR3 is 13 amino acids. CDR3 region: CASSQNTGSPLHF. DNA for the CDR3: TGCGCCAGCAGCCAAAATACGGGTTCACCCCTCCACTTT.

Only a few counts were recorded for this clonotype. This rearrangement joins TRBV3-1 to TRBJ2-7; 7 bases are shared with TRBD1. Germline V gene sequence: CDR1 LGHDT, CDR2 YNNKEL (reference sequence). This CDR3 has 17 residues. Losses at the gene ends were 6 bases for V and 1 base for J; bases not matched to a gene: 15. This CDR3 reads CASRDDSSDRASYEQYF. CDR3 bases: TGTGCCAGCAGGGACGATTCGTCTGACAGGGCGTCCTACGAGCAGTACTTC.

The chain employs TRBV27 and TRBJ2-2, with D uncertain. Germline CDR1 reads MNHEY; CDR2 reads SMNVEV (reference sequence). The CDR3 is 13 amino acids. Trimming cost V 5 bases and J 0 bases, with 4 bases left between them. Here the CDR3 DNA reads TGTGCCAGCAGTGCCTCGAACACCGGGGAGCTGTTTTTT. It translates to CASSASNTGELFF.

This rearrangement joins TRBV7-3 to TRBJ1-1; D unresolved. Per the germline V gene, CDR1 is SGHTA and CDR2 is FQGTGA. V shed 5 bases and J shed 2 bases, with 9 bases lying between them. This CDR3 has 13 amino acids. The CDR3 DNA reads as TGTGCCAGCAGCCCCACCTTTAACACTGAAGCTTTCTTT. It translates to CASSPTFNTEAFF.

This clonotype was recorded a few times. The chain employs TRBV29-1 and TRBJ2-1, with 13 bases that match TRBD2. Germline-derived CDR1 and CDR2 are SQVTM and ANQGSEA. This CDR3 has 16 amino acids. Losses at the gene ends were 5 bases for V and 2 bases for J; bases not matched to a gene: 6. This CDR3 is CSVSGLAGVPYNEQFF. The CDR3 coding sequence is TGCAGCGTTTCTGGACTAGCGGGGGTCCCCTACAATGAGCAGTTCTTC.

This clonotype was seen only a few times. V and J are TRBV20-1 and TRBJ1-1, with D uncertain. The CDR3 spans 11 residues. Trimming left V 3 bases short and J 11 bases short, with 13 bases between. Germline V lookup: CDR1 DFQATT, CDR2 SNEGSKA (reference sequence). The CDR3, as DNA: TGCAGTGCTAGTCTGAGGTGGAGTGCTTTCTTT. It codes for CSASLRWSAFF.

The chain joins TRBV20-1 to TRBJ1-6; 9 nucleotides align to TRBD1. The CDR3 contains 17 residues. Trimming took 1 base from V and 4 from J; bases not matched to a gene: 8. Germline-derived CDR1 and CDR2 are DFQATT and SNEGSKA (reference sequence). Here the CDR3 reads CSARGDRDRGYNSPLHF. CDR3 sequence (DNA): TGCAGTGCTAGAGGGGACAGGGATAGGGGTTATAATTCACCCCTCCACTTT.

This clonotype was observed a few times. CDR3 loop: CASSPRDRSTYGYTF. As DNA, the CDR3 is TGTGCCAGCAGTCCCCGGGACAGGTCGACCTATGGCTACACCTTC. The chain joins TRBV6-1 to TRBJ1-2; 8 bases fit TRBD1. With V trimmed by 5 bases and J by 4 bases, 9 bases remained unmatched. The CDR3 is 15 residues long. CDR1 is MNHNS, CDR2 SASEGT, per germline.

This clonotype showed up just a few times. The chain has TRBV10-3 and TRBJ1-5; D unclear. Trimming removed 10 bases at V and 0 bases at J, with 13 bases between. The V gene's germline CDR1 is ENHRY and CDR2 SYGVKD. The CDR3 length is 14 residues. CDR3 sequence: CATRPGNSNQPQHF. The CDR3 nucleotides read TGTGCCACCAGACCGGGGAATAGCAATCAGCCCCAGCATTTT.

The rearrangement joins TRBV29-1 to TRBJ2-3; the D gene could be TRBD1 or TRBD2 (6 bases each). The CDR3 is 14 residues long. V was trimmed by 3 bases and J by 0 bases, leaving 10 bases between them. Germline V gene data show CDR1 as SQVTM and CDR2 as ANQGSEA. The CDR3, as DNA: TGCAGCGTTGATCGGGGGCTGAGCACAGATACGCAGTATTTT. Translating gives CSVDRGLSTDTQYF.

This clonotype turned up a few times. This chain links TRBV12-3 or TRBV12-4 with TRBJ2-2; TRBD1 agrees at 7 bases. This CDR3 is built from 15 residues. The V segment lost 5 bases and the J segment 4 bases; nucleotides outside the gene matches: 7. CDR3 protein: CASSDRVGGTGELFF. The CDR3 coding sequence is TGTGCCAGCAGTGACAGGGTAGGCGGCACCGGGGAGCTGTTTTTT.

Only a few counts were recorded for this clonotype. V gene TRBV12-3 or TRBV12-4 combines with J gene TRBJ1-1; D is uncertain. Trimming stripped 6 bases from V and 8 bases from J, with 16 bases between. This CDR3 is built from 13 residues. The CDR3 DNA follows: TGTGCCAGCAGCAATACATCCGGGATCGAAGCTTTCTTT. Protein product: CASSNTSGIEAFF.

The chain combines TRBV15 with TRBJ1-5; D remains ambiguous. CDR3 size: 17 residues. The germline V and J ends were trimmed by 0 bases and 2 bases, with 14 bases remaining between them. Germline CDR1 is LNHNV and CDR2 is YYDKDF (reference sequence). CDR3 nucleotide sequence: TGTGCCACCAGCAGAGATCGCGGTCCCCTTGGCAATCAGCCCCAGCATTTT. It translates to CATSRDRGPLGNQPQHF. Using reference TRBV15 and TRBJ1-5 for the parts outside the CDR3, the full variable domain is DAMVIQNPRYQVTQFGKPVTLSCSQTLNHNVMYWYQQKSSQAPKLLFHYYDKDFNNEADTPDNFQSRRPNTSFCFLDIRSPGLGDTAMYLCATSRDRGPLGNQPQHFGDGTRLSIL.

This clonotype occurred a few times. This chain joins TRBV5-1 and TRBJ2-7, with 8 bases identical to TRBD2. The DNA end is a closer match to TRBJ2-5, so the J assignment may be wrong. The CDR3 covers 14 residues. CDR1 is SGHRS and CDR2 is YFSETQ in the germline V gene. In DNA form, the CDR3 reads TGCGCCAGCAGCATCCGGACTAGCCGGGAGACCCAGTACTTC. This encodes CASSIRTSRETQYF.

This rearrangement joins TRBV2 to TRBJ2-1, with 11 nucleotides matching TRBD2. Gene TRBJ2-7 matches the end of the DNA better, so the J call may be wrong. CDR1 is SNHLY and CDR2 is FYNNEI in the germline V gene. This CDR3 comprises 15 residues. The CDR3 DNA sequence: TGTGCCAGCACTGTCACTAGCGGGGGCTACAATGAGCAGTACTTC. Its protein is CASTVTSGGYNEQYF.

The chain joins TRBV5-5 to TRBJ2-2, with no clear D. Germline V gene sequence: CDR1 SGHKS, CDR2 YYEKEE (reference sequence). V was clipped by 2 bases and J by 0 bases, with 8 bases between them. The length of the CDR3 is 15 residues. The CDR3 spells CASSFGVTNTGELFF. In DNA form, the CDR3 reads TGTGCCAGCAGCTTTGGCGTTACGAACACCGGGGAGCTGTTTTTT.

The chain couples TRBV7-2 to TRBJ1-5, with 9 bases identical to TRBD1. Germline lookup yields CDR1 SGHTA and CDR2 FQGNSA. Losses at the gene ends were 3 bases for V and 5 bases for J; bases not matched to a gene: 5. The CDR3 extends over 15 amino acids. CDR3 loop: CASSFQQGADQPQHF. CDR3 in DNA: TGTGCCAGCAGCTTCCAACAGGGGGCGGATCAGCCCCAGCATTTT.

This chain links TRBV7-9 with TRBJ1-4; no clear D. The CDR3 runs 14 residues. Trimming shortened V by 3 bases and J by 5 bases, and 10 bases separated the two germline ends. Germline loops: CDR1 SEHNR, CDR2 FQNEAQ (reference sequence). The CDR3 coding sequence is TGTGCCAGCAGCTTTTTGGACGGGAATGAAAAACTGTTTTTT. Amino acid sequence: CASSFLDGNEKLFF.

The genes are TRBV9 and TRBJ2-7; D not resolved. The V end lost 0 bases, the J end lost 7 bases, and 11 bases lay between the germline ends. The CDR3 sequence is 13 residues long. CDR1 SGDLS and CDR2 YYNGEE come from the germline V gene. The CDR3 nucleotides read TGTGCCAGCAGCGTAGCTACGCAGGTTGAGCAGTACTTC. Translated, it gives CASSVATQVEQYF.

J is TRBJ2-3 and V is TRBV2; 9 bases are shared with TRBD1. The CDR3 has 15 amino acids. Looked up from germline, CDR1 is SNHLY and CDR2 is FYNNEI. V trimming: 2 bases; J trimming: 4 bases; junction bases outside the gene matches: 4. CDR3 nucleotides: TGTGCCAGCAGTGAAAGGGACAGGGAGGCAGATACGCAGTATTTT. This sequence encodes CASSERDREADTQYF.

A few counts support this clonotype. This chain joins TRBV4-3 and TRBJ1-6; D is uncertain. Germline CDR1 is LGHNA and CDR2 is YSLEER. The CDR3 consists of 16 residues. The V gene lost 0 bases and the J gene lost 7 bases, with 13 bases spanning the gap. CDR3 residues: CASSQDVGTANSPLHF. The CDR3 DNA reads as TGCGCCAGCAGCCAAGATGTAGGTACCGCGAATTCACCCCTCCACTTT.

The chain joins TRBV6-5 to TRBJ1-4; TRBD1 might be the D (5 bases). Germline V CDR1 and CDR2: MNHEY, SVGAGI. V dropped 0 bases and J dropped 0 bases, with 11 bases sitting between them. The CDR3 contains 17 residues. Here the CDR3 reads CASSYSMDTATNEKLFF. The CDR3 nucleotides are TGTGCCAGCAGTTACTCCATGGACACCGCAACTAATGAAAAACTGTTTTTT.

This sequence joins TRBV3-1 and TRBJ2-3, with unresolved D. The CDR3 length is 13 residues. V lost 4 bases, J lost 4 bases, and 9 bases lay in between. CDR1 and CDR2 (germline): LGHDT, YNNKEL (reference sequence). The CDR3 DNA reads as TGTGCCAGCAGCCCCGTCCCGCCAGATACGCAGTATTTT. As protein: CASSPVPPDTQYF.

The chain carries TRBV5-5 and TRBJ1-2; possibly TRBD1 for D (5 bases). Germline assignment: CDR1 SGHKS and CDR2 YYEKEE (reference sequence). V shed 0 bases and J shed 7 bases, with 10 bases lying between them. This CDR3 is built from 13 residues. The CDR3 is CASSLDRLGGYTF. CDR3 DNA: TGTGCCAGCAGCTTGGACAGGTTGGGTGGCTACACCTTC.

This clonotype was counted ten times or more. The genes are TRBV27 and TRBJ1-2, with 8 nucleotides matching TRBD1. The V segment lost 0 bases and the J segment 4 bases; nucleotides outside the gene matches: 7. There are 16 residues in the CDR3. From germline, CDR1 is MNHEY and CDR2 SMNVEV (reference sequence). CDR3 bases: TGTGCCAGCAGTTTATCGATCAGGGGGCGAATCTATGGCTACACCTTC. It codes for CASSLSIRGRIYGYTF.

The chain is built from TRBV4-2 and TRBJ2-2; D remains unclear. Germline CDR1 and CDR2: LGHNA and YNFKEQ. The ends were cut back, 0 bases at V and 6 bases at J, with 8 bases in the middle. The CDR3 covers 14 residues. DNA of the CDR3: TGTGCCAGCAGCCAAGATAAATTAGCCGGGGAGCTGTTTTTT. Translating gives CASSQDKLAGELFF.